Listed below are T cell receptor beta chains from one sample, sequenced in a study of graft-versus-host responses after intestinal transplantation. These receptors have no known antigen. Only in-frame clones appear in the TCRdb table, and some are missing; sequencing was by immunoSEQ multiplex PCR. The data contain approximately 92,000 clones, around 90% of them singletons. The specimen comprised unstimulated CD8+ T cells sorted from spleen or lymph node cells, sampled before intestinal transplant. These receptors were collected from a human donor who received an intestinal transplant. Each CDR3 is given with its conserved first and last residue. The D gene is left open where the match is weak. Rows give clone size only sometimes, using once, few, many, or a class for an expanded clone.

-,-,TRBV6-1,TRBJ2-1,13,TGTGCCAGTGACAATCTCGGGTACAATGAGCAGTTCTTC,CASDNLGYNEQFF
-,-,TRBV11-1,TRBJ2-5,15,TGTGCCAGCAGCTCCCCGGGGCGAGACGGGGAGACCCAGTACTTC,CASSSPGRDGETQYF
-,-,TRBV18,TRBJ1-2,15,TGTGCCAGCTCACCATCGGCAGATCCTGTCTATGGCTACACCTTC,CASSPSADPVYGYTF
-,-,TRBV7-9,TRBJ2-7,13,TGTGCCAGCAGCTTACACGGCTCCTACGAGCAGTACTTC,CASSLHGSYEQYF
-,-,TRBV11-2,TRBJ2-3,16,TGTGCCAGCAGCCGTAGAGGACGGGGCACGACAGATACGCAGTATTTT,CASSRRGRGTTDTQYF
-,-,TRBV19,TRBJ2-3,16,TGTGCCAGTAGCCGAAACAGGAAAATGGACACAGATACGCAGTATTTT,CASSRNRKMDTDTQYF
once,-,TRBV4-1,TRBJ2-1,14,TGCGCCAGCAGCCAAGATTCTACTTTAGGTGAGCAGTTCTTC,CASSQDSTLGEQFF
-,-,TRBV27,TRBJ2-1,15,TGTGCCAGCAGTTTATCACGGCGGGCGGGTAATGAGCAGTTCTTC,CASSLSRRAGNEQFF
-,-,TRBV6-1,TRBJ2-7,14,TGTGCCAGCAGTGCACCGGGGGAGAACTACGAGCAGTACTTC,CASSAPGENYEQYF
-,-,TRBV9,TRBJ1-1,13,TGTGCCAGCAGCGTAGTTTTGGGGGGCGAGGCTTTCTTT,CASSVVLGGEAFF
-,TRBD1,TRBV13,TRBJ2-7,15,TGTGCCAGCAGCACACCCGGGACAGCGCCCTACGAGCAGTACTTC,CASSTPGTAPYEQYF
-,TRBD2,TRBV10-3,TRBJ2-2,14,TGTGCCACCTTAGCGGGGGGAAACACCGGGGAGCTGTTTTTT,CATLAGGNTGELFF
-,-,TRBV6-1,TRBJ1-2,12,TGTGCCAGCGGCAGGGATGACTATGGCTACACCTTC,CASGRDDYGYTF
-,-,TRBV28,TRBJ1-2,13,TGTGCCAGCAGCTCTGCCCGGACTGGTGGCTACACCTTC,CASSSARTGGYTF
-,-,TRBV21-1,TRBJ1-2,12,TGTGCCACCCAGGGGAAAAAGGATGGCTACACCTTC,CATQGKKDGYTF
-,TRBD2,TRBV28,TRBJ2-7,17,TGTGCCAGCAGTTTGACCGCTCTAGCGGGGGGAGCCTACGAGCAGTACTTC,CASSLTALAGGAYEQYF
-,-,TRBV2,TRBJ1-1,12,TGTGCCAGCAGTGGAATGGGCACTGAAGCTTTCTTT,CASSGMGTEAFF
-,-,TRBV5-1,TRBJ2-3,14,TGCGCCAGCAGCTTAGGGGGGAACACAGATACGCAGTATTTT,CASSLGGNTDTQYF
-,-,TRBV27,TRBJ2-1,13,TGTGCCAGCAGTCCCAGGGAGTGGGATGAGCAGTTCTTC,CASSPREWDEQFF
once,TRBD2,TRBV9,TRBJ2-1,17,TGTGCCAGCAGCGTAGAGGTTAGCGGGAAAGCGGGAGGTGAGCAGTTCTTC,CASSVEVSGKAGGEQFF
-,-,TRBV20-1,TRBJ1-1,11,TGCAGTGCTAGAGTGGGCTTGGAAGCTTTCTTT,CSARVGLEAFF
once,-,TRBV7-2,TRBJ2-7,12,TGTGCCAGCAGCTTAGTCATGGACGAGCAGTACTTC,CASSLVMDEQYF
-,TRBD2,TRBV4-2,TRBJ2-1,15,TGTGCCAGCAGCCAGACTAGCGGGAGTTTGGATGAGCAGTTCTTC,CASSQTSGSLDEQFF
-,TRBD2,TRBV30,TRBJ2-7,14,TGTGCCTGGAGTGAAACTAGCGGCTCCTACGAGCAGTACTTC,CAWSETSGSYEQYF
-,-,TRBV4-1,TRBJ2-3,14,TGCGCCAGCAGCCAAGTGTCACCGGGAGATACGCAGTATTTT,CASSQVSPGDTQYF
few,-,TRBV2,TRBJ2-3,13,TGTGCCAGCAGCTTAGTCAGGACAGATACGCAGTATTTT,CASSLVRTDTQYF
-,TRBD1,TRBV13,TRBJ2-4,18,TGTGCCAGCAGCTTGGGGTTGGGGTCACAGGGGGAGTGGAACATTCAGTACTTC,CASSLGLGSQGEWNIQYF
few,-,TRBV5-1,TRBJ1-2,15,TGCGCCAGCAGCTTGACGTTCCCAGTTCGGTTTGGCTACACCTTC,CASSLTFPVRFGYTF
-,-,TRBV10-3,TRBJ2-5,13,TGTGCCATCAGTGAGTATGTAGAAGAGACCCAGTACTTC,CAISEYVEETQYF
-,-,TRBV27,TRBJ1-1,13,TGTGCCAGCAGTTTTGGGGGGCCCGGTTCGGCTTTCTTT,CASSFGGPGSAFF
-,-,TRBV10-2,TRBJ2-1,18,TGCGCCAGCAGTGAGCCCCGGGATGACTTTACTAAACACAATGAGCAGTTCTTC,CASSEPRDDFTKHNEQFF
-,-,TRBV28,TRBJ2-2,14,TGTGCCAGCAGTTTAATGTCGGGGGCCGGGGAGCTGTTTTTT,CASSLMSGAGELFF
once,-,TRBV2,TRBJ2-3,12,TGTGCCAGCAGTGATGGGGCAGATACGCAGTATTTT,CASSDGADTQYF
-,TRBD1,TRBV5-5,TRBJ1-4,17,TGTGCCAGCAGCTTCACAGGGGAGGAGGGAACTAATGAAAAACTGTTTTTT,CASSFTGEEGTNEKLFF
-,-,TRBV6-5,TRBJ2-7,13,TGTGCCAGCAGAGCCGCTGGGTCCTACGAGCAGTACTTC,CASRAAGSYEQYF
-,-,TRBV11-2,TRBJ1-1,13,TGTGCCAGCAGCCGCTACGATGCGGACCAAGCTTTCTTT,CASSRYDADQAFF
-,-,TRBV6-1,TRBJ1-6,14,TGTGCCAGCAGTTCGGGACCGACCAATTCACCCCTCCACTTT,CASSSGPTNSPLHF
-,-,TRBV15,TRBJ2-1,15,TGTGCCACCAGCAGAGATGGGGGAGTAAACAATGAGCAGTTCTTC,CATSRDGGVNNEQFF
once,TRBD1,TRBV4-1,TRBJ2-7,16,TGCGCCAGCAGCCAAACCGCCGGGACAGGGGCGCGAGAGCAGTACTTC,CASSQTAGTGAREQYF
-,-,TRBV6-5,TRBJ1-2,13,TGTGCCAGCAGTTACGGGGCGAACTATGGCTACACCTTC,CASSYGANYGYTF
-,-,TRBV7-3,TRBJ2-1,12,TGTGCCAGCAGCTCACTAGACAATGAGCAGTTCTTC,CASSSLDNEQFF
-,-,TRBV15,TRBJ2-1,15,TGTGCCACCAGCAGCGGAGCTAGCCCATACAATGAGCAGTTCTTC,CATSSGASPYNEQFF
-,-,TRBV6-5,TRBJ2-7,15,TGTGCCAGCAGTTACTCACTCGGGAGCTCCTACGAGCAGTACTTC,CASSYSLGSSYEQYF
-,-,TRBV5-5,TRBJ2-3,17,TGTGCCAGCAGCTTGGAGCTGTGGCGGGACGACACAGATACGCAGTATTTT,CASSLELWRDDTDTQYF
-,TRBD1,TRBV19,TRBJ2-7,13,TGTGCCAGTAGTATGGGACAGGGCTACGAGCAGTACTTC,CASSMGQGYEQYF
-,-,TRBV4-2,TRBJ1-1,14,TGTGCCAGCAGCTCACAGGGCCCGGACACTGAAGCTTTCTTT,CASSSQGPDTEAFF
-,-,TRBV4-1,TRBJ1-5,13,TGCGCCAGCAGCCTTTGGGGAAATCAGCCCCAGCATTTT,CASSLWGNQPQHF
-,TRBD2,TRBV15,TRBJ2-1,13,TGTGCCACCAGCGAGGGGCGGGGGAATGAGCAGTTCTTC,CATSEGRGNEQFF
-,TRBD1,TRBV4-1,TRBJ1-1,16,TGCGCCAGCAGCCAAGGCAGGGGGCCGCTAGGGACTGAAGCTTTCTTT,CASSQGRGPLGTEAFF
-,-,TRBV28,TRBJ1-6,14,TGTGCCAGCAGACTCCTGGTGGGGGATTCACCCCTCCACTTT,CASRLLVGDSPLHF
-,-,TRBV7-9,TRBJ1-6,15,TGTGCCAGCAGCGAAGGACTTTTCCCTAATTCACCCCTCCACTTT,CASSEGLFPNSPLHF
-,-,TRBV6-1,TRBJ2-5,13,TGTGCCAGCAGCTTAGTATGGGGGGAGACCCAGTACTTC,CASSLVWGETQYF
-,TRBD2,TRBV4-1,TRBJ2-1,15,TGCGCCAGCAGCCAAGAGCGGGGGGGCGGAAATGAGCAGTTCTTC,CASSQERGGGNEQFF
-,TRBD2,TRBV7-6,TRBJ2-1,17,TGTGCCAGCAGCTCCAGGGGTTATGGACTAGCTCGCAATGAGCAGTTCTTC,CASSSRGYGLARNEQFF
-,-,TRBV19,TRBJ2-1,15,TGTGCCAGTAGTATGCGAGGTAGCTCCTACAATGAGCAGTTCTTC,CASSMRGSSYNEQFF